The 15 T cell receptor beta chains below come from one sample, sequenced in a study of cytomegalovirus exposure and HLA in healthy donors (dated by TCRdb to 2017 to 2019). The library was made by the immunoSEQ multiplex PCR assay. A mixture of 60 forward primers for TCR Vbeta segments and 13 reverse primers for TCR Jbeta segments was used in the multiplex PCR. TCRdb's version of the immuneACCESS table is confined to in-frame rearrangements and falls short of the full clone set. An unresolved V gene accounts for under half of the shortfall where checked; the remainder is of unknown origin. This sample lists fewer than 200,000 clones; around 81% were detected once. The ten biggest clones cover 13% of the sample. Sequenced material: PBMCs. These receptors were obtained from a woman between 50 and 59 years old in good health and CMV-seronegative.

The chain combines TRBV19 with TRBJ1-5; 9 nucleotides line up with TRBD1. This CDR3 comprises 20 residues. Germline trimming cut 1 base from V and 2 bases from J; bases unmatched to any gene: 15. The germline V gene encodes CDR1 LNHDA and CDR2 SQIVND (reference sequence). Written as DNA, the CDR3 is TGTGCCAGTAGTATAGGGCCGGGACAGGGTTCGATCGGGGGCAATCAGCCCCAGCATTTT. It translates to CASSIGPGQGSIGGNQPQHF.

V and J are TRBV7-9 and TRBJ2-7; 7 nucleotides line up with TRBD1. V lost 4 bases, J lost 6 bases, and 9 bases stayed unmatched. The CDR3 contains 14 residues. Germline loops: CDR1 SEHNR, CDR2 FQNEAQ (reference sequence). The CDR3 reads CASSSMGQRSEQYF. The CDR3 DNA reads TGTGCCAGCAGCTCAATGGGACAGCGGAGCGAGCAGTACTTC. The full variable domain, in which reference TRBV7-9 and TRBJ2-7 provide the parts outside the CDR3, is DTGVSQNPRHKITKRGQNVTFRCDPISEHNRLYWYRQTLGQGPEFLTYFQNEAQLEKSRLLSDRFSAERPKGSFSTLEIQRTEQGDSAMYLCASSSMGQRSEQYFGPGTRLTVT.

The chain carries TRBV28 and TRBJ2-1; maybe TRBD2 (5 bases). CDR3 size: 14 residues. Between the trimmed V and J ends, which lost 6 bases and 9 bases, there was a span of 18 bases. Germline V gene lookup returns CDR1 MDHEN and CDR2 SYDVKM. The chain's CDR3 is CASRYSGLAGEQFF. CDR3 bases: TGTGCCAGCAGATATTCAGGACTGGCCGGTGAGCAGTTCTTC. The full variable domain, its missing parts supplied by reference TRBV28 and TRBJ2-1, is DVKVTQSSRYLVKRTGEKVFLECVQDMDHENMFWYRQDPGLGLRLIYFSYDVKMKEKGDIPEGYSVSREKKERFSLILESASTNQTSMYLCASRYSGLAGEQFFGPGTRLTVL.

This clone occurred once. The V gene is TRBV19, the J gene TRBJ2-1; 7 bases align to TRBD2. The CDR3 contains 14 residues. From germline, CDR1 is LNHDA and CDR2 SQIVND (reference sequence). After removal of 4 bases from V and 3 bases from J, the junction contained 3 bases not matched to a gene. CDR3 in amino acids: CASSNGGGYNEQFF. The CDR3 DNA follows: TGTGCCAGTAGTAACGGCGGGGGCTACAATGAGCAGTTCTTC.

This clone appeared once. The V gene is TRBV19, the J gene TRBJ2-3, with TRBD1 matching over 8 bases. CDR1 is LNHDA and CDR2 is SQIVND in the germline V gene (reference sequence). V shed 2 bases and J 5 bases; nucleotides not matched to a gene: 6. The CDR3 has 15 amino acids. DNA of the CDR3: TGTGCCAGTAGTATAACGACAGGGGCCGGAGATACGCAGTATTTT. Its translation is CASSITTGAGDTQYF. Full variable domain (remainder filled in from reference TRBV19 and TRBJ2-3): DGGITQSPKYLFRKEGQNVTLSCEQNLNHDAMYWYRQDPGQGLRLIYYSQIVNDFQKGDIAEGYSVSREKKESFPLTVTSAQKNPTAFYLCASSITTGAGDTQYFGPGTRLTVL.

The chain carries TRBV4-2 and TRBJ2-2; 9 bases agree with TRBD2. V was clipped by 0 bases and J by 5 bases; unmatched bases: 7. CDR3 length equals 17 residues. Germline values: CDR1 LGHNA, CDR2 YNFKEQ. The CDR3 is CASSQEVLAGRTGELFF. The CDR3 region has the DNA TGTGCCAGCAGCCAAGAGGTGCTAGCGGGGAGAACCGGGGAGCTGTTTTTT.

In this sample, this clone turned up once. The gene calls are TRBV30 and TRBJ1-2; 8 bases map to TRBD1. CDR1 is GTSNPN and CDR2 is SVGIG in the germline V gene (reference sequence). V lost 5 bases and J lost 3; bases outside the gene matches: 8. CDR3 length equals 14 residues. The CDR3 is CAWEPTGEDYGYTF. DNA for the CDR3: TGTGCCTGGGAGCCGACAGGGGAGGACTATGGCTACACCTTC.

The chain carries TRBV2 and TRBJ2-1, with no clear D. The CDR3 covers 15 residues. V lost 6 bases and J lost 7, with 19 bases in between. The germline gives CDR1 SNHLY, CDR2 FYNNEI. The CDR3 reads CASSPLSRNSNEQFF. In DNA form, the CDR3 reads TGTGCCAGCAGCCCCCTGAGTAGAAACTCGAATGAGCAGTTCTTC. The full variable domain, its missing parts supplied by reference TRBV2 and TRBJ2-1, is EPEVTQTPSHQVTQMGQEVILRCVPISNHLYFYWYRQILGQKVEFLVSFYNNEISEKSEIFDDQFSVERPDGSNFTLKIRSTKLEDSAMYFCASSPLSRNSNEQFFGPGTRLTVL.

This CDR3 reads CASSFTGDPSYEQYF. For the CDR3, the DNA is TGTGCCAGCAGCTTCACAGGGGATCCGTCGTACGAGCAGTACTTC. The rearrangement links TRBV7-2 to TRBJ2-7; 7 bases map to TRBD1. J gave up 4 bases and V 3 bases, and 9 bases lay outside the gene matches. CDR3 length: 15 amino acids. CDR1 is SGHTA and CDR2 is FQGNSA in the germline V gene.

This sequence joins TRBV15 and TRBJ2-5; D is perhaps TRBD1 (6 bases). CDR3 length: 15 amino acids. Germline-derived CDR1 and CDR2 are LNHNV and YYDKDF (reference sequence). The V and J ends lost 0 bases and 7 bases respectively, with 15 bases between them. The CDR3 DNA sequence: TGTGCCACCAGCAGAGAGGGACGCCAAGGGGGGACCCAGTACTTC. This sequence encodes CATSREGRQGGTQYF.

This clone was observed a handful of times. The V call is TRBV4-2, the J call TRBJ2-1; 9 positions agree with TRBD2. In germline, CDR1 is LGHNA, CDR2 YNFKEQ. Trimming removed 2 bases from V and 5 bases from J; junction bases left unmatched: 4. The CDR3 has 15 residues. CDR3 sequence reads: CASSQYSGGNNEQFF. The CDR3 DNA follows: TGTGCCAGCAGCCAATATAGCGGGGGCAACAATGAGCAGTTCTTC.

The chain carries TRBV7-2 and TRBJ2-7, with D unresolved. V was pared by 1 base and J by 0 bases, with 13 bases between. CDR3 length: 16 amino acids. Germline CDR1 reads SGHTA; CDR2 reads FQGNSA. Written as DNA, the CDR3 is TGTGCCAGCAGCTTAGTCGCAGGTCTTGCCTCCTACGAGCAGTACTTC. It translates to CASSLVAGLASYEQYF.

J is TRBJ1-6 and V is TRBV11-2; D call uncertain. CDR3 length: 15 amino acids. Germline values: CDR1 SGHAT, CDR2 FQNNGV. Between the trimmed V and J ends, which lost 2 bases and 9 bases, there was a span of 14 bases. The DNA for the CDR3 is TGTGCCAGCAGCTTAAGGGAAATACGGGGTTCACCCCTCCACTTT. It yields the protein CASSLREIRGSPLHF.

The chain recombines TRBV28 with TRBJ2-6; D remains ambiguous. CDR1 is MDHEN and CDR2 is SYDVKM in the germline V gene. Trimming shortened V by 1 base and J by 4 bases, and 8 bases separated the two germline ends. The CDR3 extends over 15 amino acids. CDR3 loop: CASSLSGSGANVLTF. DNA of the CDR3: TGTGCCAGCAGTTTATCCGGGTCCGGGGCCAACGTCCTGACTTTC.

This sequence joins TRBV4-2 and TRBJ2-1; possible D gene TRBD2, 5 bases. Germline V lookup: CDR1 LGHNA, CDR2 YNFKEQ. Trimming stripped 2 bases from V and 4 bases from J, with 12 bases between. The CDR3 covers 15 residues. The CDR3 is CASSQLSKRYNEQFF. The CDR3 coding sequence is TGTGCCAGCAGCCAATTATCGAAGCGGTACAATGAGCAGTTCTTC.